These T cell receptor beta chains were read from a single sample in a study of post-analysis software for immune sequencing data. TCRdb re-called the PCR reads through MiXCR, storing one row per CDR3 protein. The sample contains about 820,000 distinct CDR3 sequences, about 57% of which appear only once. Material: blood. The receptors stem from a girl aged 10 to 17 with multiple sclerosis. CDR3s include the opening cysteine and the closing phenylalanine or tryptophan. A D gene is named only where the DNA matches it firmly. Expanded clones get a size class; other rows say once, few or many, or leave the size out.

j_call clone_size d_call v_call cdr3_aa cdr3_nt
TRBJ2-1 . TRBD1 TRBV9 CASSLDRIYNEQFF TGTGCCAGCAGCTTGGACAGGATCTACAATGAGCAGTTCTTC
TRBJ1-2 . TRBD1 TRBV18 CASSAQGDSNYGYTF TGTGCCAGCTCGGCCCAGGGGGACTCTAACTATGGCTACACCTTC
TRBJ1-1 . TRBD1 TRBV29-1 CSGDTGGQAAFF TGCAGCGGCGATACAGGGGGCCAGGCAGCTTTCTTT
TRBJ2-7 few TRBD2 TRBV20-1 CSARRGASGSDEQYF TGCAGTGCCCGGAGGGGGGCTAGCGGGAGCGACGAGCAGTACTTC
TRBJ1-6 . TRBD1 TRBV20-1 CSVSEGQFNSPLHF TGCAGTGTTTCCGAGGGACAGTTTAATTCACCCCTCCACTTT
TRBJ2-1 . . TRBV25-1 CASGGGPRGEQFF TGTGCCAGCGGGGGCGGTCCAAGGGGTGAGCAGTTCTTC
TRBJ2-5 few . TRBV7-9 CASSLAGHETQYF TGTGCCAGCAGCTTAGCAGGGCACGAGACCCAGTACTTC
TRBJ2-1 . TRBD2 TRBV7-6 CAISGSNYNEQFF TGTGCCATTAGCGGGAGTAATTACAATGAGCAGTTCTTC
TRBJ1-1 . . TRBV10-3 CAINSPTNGDTEAFF TGTGCCATCAACAGTCCTACAAACGGGGACACTGAAGCTTTCTTT
TRBJ1-4 once . TRBV2 CASSAGRFNEKLFF TGTGCCAGCAGTGCCGGGCGCTTTAATGAAAAACTGTTTTTT
TRBJ2-7 . TRBD1 TRBV20-1 CSASGTGAREQYF TGCAGTGCTTCCGGGACAGGGGCTCGGGAGCAGTACTTC
TRBJ2-3 few . TRBV29-1 CSVEARLVSLTDTQYF TGCAGCGTTGAGGCCAGACTAGTATCCCTCACAGATACGCAGTATTTT
TRBJ1-2 . TRBD1 TRBV5-1 CASSSQTGTNYGYTF TGCGCCAGCAGCTCACAGACAGGGACCAACTATGGCTACACCTTC
TRBJ2-7 few TRBD2 TRBV27 CASSGQLGLAGYSYEQYF TGTGCCAGCAGCGGACAGCTTGGACTAGCGGGTTACTCCTACGAGCAGTACTTC
TRBJ2-3 . TRBD2 TRBV12-3/TRBV12-4 CASSTGLAGTDMQYF TGTGCCAGCAGCACAGGACTAGCGGGCACAGATATGCAGTATTTT
TRBJ2-3 . TRBD2 TRBV7-2 CASSLAMAGGPTDTQYF TGTGCCAGCAGCTTAGCGATGGCGGGAGGGCCGACAGATACGCAGTATTTT
TRBJ2-2 . TRBD2 TRBV6-5 CASSRGGSMAGELFF TGTGCCAGCAGCCGGGGGGGATCTATGGCCGGGGAGCTGTTTTTT
TRBJ2-1 few . TRBV10-3 CAISDGTGTLYNEQFF TGTGCCATCAGTGACGGGACCGGGACTCTCTACAATGAGCAGTTCTTC
TRBJ2-7 . . TRBV12-5 CASGFGAYEQYF TGTGCTAGTGGTTTCGGGGCCTACGAGCAGTACTTC
TRBJ2-1 . . TRBV9 CASSVREGSYNEQFF TGTGCCAGCAGCGTACGAGAGGGCTCCTACAATGAGCAGTTCTTC
TRBJ1-2 . . TRBV4-1 CASSQVGRGGNYGYTF TGCGCCAGCAGCCAAGTTGGTCGGGGAGGCAACTATGGCTACACCTTC
TRBJ2-3 . TRBD1 TRBV12-3/TRBV12-4 CASTSTGGTDTQYF TGTGCCAGCACCTCTACAGGGGGAACAGATACGCAGTATTTT
TRBJ2-1 few . TRBV20-1 CSASPGPWEQFF TGCAGTGCGAGCCCGGGGCCATGGGAGCAGTTCTTC
TRBJ2-5 . . TRBV6-2/TRBV6-3 CASSRTVRETQYF TGTGCCAGCAGTCGGACGGTTCGGGAGACCCAGTACTTC
TRBJ2-3 . . TRBV20-1 CSARETLWTTDTQYF TGCAGTGCTAGAGAAACTCTCTGGACCACAGATACGCAGTATTTT
TRBJ1-5 few . TRBV6-6 CASSYADQPQHF TGTGCCAGCAGTTACGCGGATCAGCCCCAGCATTTT
TRBJ2-1 . . TRBV29-1 CSAGTTTRVNEQFF TGCAGCGCGGGCACGACTACAAGGGTCAATGAGCAGTTCTTC
TRBJ1-2 few . TRBV5-6 CASSLEGGNYGYTF TGTGCCAGCAGCTTGGAAGGAGGGAACTATGGCTACACCTTC
TRBJ2-3 few TRBD1 TRBV29-1 CSVGPDRGTDTQYF TGCAGCGTTGGGCCGGACAGGGGCACAGATACGCAGTATTTT
TRBJ1-2 . . TRBV2 CASSEPGQSYGYTF TGTGCCAGCAGTGAGCCCGGACAGAGCTATGGCTACACCTTC
TRBJ1-4 . . TRBV5-5 CASSLDVQAAEKLFF TGTGCCAGCAGCTTGGATGTACAGGCGGCTGAAAAACTGTTTTTT
TRBJ1-5 . . TRBV5-1 CASSLHEGGSNQPQHF TGCGCCAGCAGCTTGCACGAAGGGGGTAGCAATCAGCCCCAGCATTTT
TRBJ2-7 . TRBD1 TRBV11-2 CASSWPGQVTYEQYF TGTGCCAGCAGCTGGCCGGGACAGGTAACCTACGAGCAGTACTTC
TRBJ2-5 few . TRBV4-1 CASSQDLRGSETQYF TGCGCCAGCAGCCAAGATCTCAGGGGCTCAGAGACCCAGTACTTC
TRBJ1-2 once . TRBV29-1 CSVVSVYGYTF TGCAGCGTTGTCAGTGTCTATGGCTACACCTTC
TRBJ2-2 . . TRBV2 CASSERAGRFTGELFF TGTGCCAGCAGTGAACGGGCAGGGCGATTTACCGGGGAGCTGTTTTTT
TRBJ1-5 . . TRBV29-1 CSVSGARGNQPQHF TGCAGCGTGTCAGGGGCCCGGGGCAATCAGCCCCAGCATTTT